The 18 T cell receptor beta chains below come from one sample, sequenced in a study of blood T cell repertoires in COVID-19 (dated by TCRdb to the early 2020s). Library preparation was by the immunoSEQ multiplex PCR assay. TCRdb obtained this table from immuneACCESS and retained in-frame rearrangements with V and J assigned. These tables miss some clones; where compared with another copy, unresolved V genes account for less than half of the shortfall, and the remainder is unexplained. Counted in this sample were fewer than 250,000 clones; over 75% of them appeared once. The ten largest account for around 3.6% of the sample. Specimen: PBMCs or T cells enriched from blood (not recorded which). All receptors come from a woman aged 25 to 45 who had been exposed to COVID-19.

The chain joins TRBV28 to TRBJ1-1; TRBD1 matches at 7 bases. Germline CDR1 is MDHEN and CDR2 is SYDVKM. With V trimmed by 5 bases and J by 1 base, 4 bases remained unmatched. This CDR3 spans 14 amino acids. CDR3 DNA: TGTGCCAGCAGTCCCGGGACAGAGAACACTGAAGCTTTCTTT. It translates to CASSPGTENTEAFF.

The chain has TRBV5-1 and TRBJ1-2; no clear D. The germline gives CDR1 SGHRS, CDR2 YFSETQ. The CDR3 is 14 amino acids. Trimming removed 0 bases from V and 3 bases from J, with 9 bases in between. The CDR3 sequence: CASSLAYGDYGYTF. DNA of the CDR3: TGCGCCAGCAGCTTGGCTTACGGGGACTATGGCTACACCTTC.

The V call is TRBV30, the J call TRBJ1-1, with 10 nucleotides matching TRBD1. This CDR3 has 13 residues. CDR1 GTSNPN and CDR2 SVGIG come from the germline V gene (reference sequence). The V segment lost 4 bases and the J segment 9 bases; nucleotides outside the gene matches: 8. In DNA, the CDR3 is TGTGCCTGGAAAAGATCCGACAGGGGGCAAGCTTTCTTT. Translating it yields CAWKRSDRGQAFF.

The genes are TRBV11-2 and TRBJ1-2; D is perhaps TRBD1 (6 bases). Germline CDR1 and CDR2: SGHAT and FQNNGV. CDR3 size: 13 residues. V gave up 4 bases and J gave up 8 bases, with 14 bases separating them. The CDR3 loop reads CASSSYGQRGYTF. The DNA of the CDR3 is TGTGCCAGCAGCTCCTACGGACAGCGCGGCTACACCTTC. The full variable domain, completed using reference TRBV11-2 and TRBJ1-2, is EAGVAQSPRYKIIEKRQSVAFWCNPISGHATLYWYQQILGQGPKLLIQFQNNGVVDDSQLPKDRFSAERLKGVDSTLKIQPAKLEDSAVYLCASSSYGQRGYTFGSGTRLTVV.

This clone was seen only once. V usage is TRBV30 and J usage is TRBJ1-5; 9 bases align to TRBD1. The V gene's germline CDR1 is GTSNPN and CDR2 SVGIG (reference sequence). The CDR3 has 16 amino acids. Germline trimming cut 1 base from V and 6 bases from J; bases unmatched to any gene: 10. CDR3 DNA: TGTGCCTGGAGTGCAGTGGGACAGGGAGGAGGTCAGCCCCAGCATTTT. It translates to CAWSAVGQGGGQPQHF.

The genes are TRBV10-3 and TRBJ2-7; D gene uncertain. The V end lost 3 bases, the J end lost 2 bases, and 8 bases lay between the germline ends. The CDR3 has 13 residues. Looked up from germline, CDR1 is ENHRY and CDR2 is SYGVKD. The CDR3 sequence is CAISEGRPYEQYF. DNA of the CDR3: TGTGCCATCAGTGAAGGCAGGCCCTACGAGCAGTACTTC.

This chain joins TRBV9 and TRBJ2-1, with D possibly TRBD1 on 7 matching bases. The CDR3 is made up of 14 amino acids. Deletions cut 3 bases from V and 6 bases from J, with 13 bases between. Germline V gives CDR1 SGDLS, CDR2 YYNGEE. This CDR3 reads CASSARQGGNEQFF. CDR3 bases: TGTGCCAGCAGCGCCCGACAGGGAGGCAATGAGCAGTTCTTC. Complete variable domain (other parts from reference TRBV9 and TRBJ2-1): DSGVTQTPKHLITATGQRVTLRCSPRSGDLSVYWYQQSLDQGLQFLIQYYNGEERAKGNILERFSAQQFPDLHSELNLSSLELGDSALYFCASSARQGGNEQFFGPGTRLTVL.

The gene calls are TRBV2 and TRBJ2-2; 14 bases fit TRBD2. The CDR3 runs to 17 residues. Germline V gene data show CDR1 as SNHLY and CDR2 as FYNNEI. V shed 6 bases, J shed 3 bases, and the junction held 6 bases outside the gene matches. The CDR3 coding sequence is TGTGCCAGCAGGTTGACTAGCGGGAGGGCCGACACCGGGGAGCTGTTTTTT. Translating gives CASRLTSGRADTGELFF.

This chain joins TRBV6-5 and TRBJ2-1, with 10 bases identical to TRBD2. There are 15 residues in the CDR3. The germline gives CDR1 MNHEY, CDR2 SVGAGI. Losses at the gene ends were 6 bases for V and 5 bases for J; bases not matched to a gene: 7. The CDR3 sequence: CASRPTSGHNNEQFF. The CDR3 DNA is TGTGCCAGCAGGCCGACTAGCGGGCACAACAATGAGCAGTTCTTC.

A few counts support this clone. The chain uses TRBV4-1 and TRBJ2-7; D unresolved. The germline V gene encodes CDR1 MGHRA and CDR2 YSYEKL. The length of the CDR3 is 16 residues. The ends were cut back, 0 bases at V and 2 bases at J, with 14 bases in the middle. The CDR3 DNA reads as TGCGCCAGCAGCCAAGACCGCGCATTCCCGGCCTACGAGCAGTACTTC. It encodes CASSQDRAFPAYEQYF.

The V call is TRBV3-1 (or the pseudogene TRBV3-2), the J call TRBJ2-7, with a tentative D call TRBD2 (6 bases). The V and J ends lost 5 bases and 13 bases respectively, with 21 bases between them. This CDR3 comprises 13 residues. The germline V gene encodes CDR1 LGHDT and CDR2 YNNKEL (reference sequence). In DNA, the CDR3 is TGTGCCAGCAGCGAAACCCGGACTAATCACCGCTACTTC. Its translation is CASSETRTNHRYF.

This clone was seen a handful of times. This rearrangement joins TRBV28 to TRBJ1-3; 7 bases align to TRBD1. With V trimmed by 6 bases and J by 9 bases, 14 bases remained unmatched. The CDR3 has 15 residues. Germline V CDR1 and CDR2: MDHEN, SYDVKM. This chain's CDR3 is CASRIQGSRSSTIYF. CDR3 DNA sequence: TGTGCCAGCAGAATACAGGGGTCCCGAAGTAGCACCATATATTTT.

The chain is built from TRBV18 and TRBJ2-7; TRBD1 matches at 9 bases. V shed 3 bases, J shed 6 bases, and the junction held 15 bases outside the gene matches. There are 17 residues in the CDR3. Looked up from germline, CDR1 is KGHSH and CDR2 is LQKENI. CDR3 amino acids: CASSPRTGTGRLGEQYF. DNA of the CDR3: TGTGCCAGCTCACCGCGTACCGGGACAGGGAGGCTTGGCGAGCAGTACTTC. Full variable domain (rest looked up from reference TRBV18 and TRBJ2-7): NAGVMQNPRHLVRRRGQEARLRCSPMKGHSHVYWYRQLPEEGLKFMVYLQKENIIDESGMPKERFSAEFPKEGPSILRIQQVVRGDSAAYFCASSPRTGTGRLGEQYFGPGTRLTVT.

The chain joins TRBV6-5 to TRBJ1-1; D remains ambiguous. Germline loops: CDR1 MNHEY, CDR2 SVGAGI. V lost 7 bases to trimming and J lost 3 bases, with 12 bases between them. The CDR3 sequence is 13 residues long. The chain's CDR3 is CASTRSGYTEAFF. The CDR3 coding sequence is TGTGCCAGCACGAGGTCTGGATACACTGAAGCTTTCTTT.

This chain links TRBV27 with TRBJ2-7; possibly TRBD2 for D (7 bases). The CDR3 spans 15 residues. V lost 3 bases, J lost 4 bases, and 16 bases lay in between. Germline CDR1 is MNHEY and CDR2 is SMNVEV (reference sequence). The CDR3 region is CASSFSGGLYYEQYF. The CDR3 nucleotides are TGTGCCAGCAGTTTTTCGGGGGGCCTCTATTACGAGCAGTACTTC.

This clone was observed once. CDR3 nucleotides: TGTGCCAGCAGCTTAACGAGGGCGAGCAGCTACAATGAGCAGTTCTTC. Translated: CASSLTRASSYNEQFF. This chain joins TRBV7-3 and TRBJ2-1; possible D gene TRBD2, 5 bases. V was shortened by 0 bases and J by 3 bases, with 12 bases between the two germline ends. The CDR3 is 16 amino acids. Germline V CDR1 and CDR2: SGHTA, FQGTGA.

This chain joins TRBV10-3 and TRBJ1-1; D unclear. The CDR3 covers 15 residues. Per germline, CDR1 ENHRY and CDR2 SYGVKD. Between the trimmed V and J ends, which lost 7 bases and 2 bases, there was a span of 17 bases. The CDR3 spells CAITSGLAYNTEAFF. As DNA, the CDR3 is TGTGCCATCACCTCAGGTTTAGCGTATAACACTGAAGCTTTCTTT.

This chain uses TRBV7-2 with TRBJ2-7; D not resolved. V was pared by 6 bases and J by 0 bases, with 12 bases between. Germline CDR1 SGHTA, CDR2 FQGNSA. CDR3 length: 14 residues. In DNA, the CDR3 is TGTGCCAGCAGGATAAAATGGAGCTCCTACGAGCAGTACTTC. This codes for CASRIKWSSYEQYF.